The rows below give T cell receptor beta chains drawn from one sample of a study of blood T cells in healthy people across ages. TCRdb re-derived calls from the 5' RACE reads in MiXCR, one entry per CDR3 protein. The repertoire consists of 1.5 million to 2 million distinct CDR3 sequences, with roughly 52% occurring once and the leading ten covering approximately 2.1%. The specimen sequenced was blood. The receptors derive from a woman aged 40 to 50 in good health. The CDR3 runs from the conserved cysteine through the conserved F or W. Fields, in order: J gene, clone size, V gene, D gene, CDR3 DNA, CDR3 protein. D genes are given only for firm matches. Clone size is not always given. Where it is, it says once, few, many or a class for expanded clones.

TRBJ2-5 NA TRBV20-1 NA TGCAGTGCTAGAGAGGACAGCGCTGTCCTTCAAGAGACCCAGTACTTC CSAREDSAVLQETQYF
TRBJ2-3 NA TRBV7-2 NA TGTGCCAGCAGCCCTAGTGGGGGAGATGCGCAGTATTTT CASSPSGGDAQYF
TRBJ2-5 NA TRBV11-1 TRBD1 TGTGCCAGCAGCCTCGCCGGGACAGGGGAGAATGAGCAGTACTTC CASSLAGTGENEQYF
TRBJ2-7 once TRBV6-6 NA TGTGCCAGCGTCCAACAGGGATTCTACGAGCAGTACTTC CASVQQGFYEQYF
TRBJ2-7 many TRBV29-1 TRBD1 TGCAGCGTTGACCGGACAGGGACCTCCTACGAGCAGTACTTC CSVDRTGTSYEQYF
TRBJ2-2 NA TRBV7-9 TRBD1 TGTGCCAGCAGCCTCCCGACAGGGATGAACACCGGGGAGCTGTTTTTT CASSLPTGMNTGELFF
TRBJ1-2 NA TRBV27 NA TGTGCCAGCAGTTTATCGCCAGGGCGGGTCGGTGGCTACACCTTC CASSLSPGRVGGYTF
TRBJ2-3 few TRBV4-2 TRBD2 TGTGCCAGCAGCCCAGGGGCGGGGGGACGCACAGATACGCAGTATTTT CASSPGAGGRTDTQYF
TRBJ2-5 NA TRBV24-1 NA TGTGCCACCAGTGATGTACAGGGAAGGGAGACCCAGTACTTC CATSDVQGRETQYF
TRBJ1-2 NA TRBV4-1 NA TGCGCCAGCAGCCAAGATCAGACAGTGAACTATGGCTACACCTTC CASSQDQTVNYGYTF
TRBJ2-5 few TRBV11-2 TRBD2 TGTGCCAGCAGCCACGAAAGCGGGGGGCCCCAAGAGACCCAGTACTTC CASSHESGGPQETQYF
TRBJ2-1 NA TRBV29-1 NA TGCGGCGTTGAACTATCTATTAGGGGGAATGAGCAGTTCTTC CGVELSIRGNEQFF
TRBJ1-2 few TRBV5-1 NA TGCGCCAGCAGCTTGGCCCTCGGCAGGGGAAACTATGGCTACACCTTC CASSLALGRGNYGYTF
TRBJ1-2 NA TRBV29-1 NA TGCAGCGTTGCCCCCCCATCCCGGCGATATGGCTACACCTTC CSVAPPSRRYGYTF
TRBJ2-1 NA TRBV3-1 NA TGTGCCAGCAGCCTGAACGAGGGGTACTCCTACAATGAGCAGTTCTTC CASSLNEGYSYNEQFF
TRBJ2-4 many TRBV29-1 TRBD1 TGCAGCGTGCCGGGACAGGGGGCAGGCATTCAGTACTTC CSVPGQGAGIQYF